These 18 T cell receptor beta chains originate from one sample sequenced in a study of T-cell reconstitution after alpha-beta-depleted transplantation in children. Unique molecular identifiers were used in preparing the TCRbeta library. TCRdb fed the PCR reads into MiXCR, producing one record per CDR3 protein. The sample contains hundreds of thousands of distinct CDR3 sequences, 15% to 20% of which appear only once. Sample: PBMCs, mostly from graft donor cells, taken 360 days after TCRalphabeta/CD19-depleted stem cell transplant. The source is a boy younger than two who had a stem cell transplant for Wiskott-Aldrich syndrome, so the T cells may come from the graft donor.

This clonotype was found a few times. CDR3 sequence reads: CASSEERGVSYEQYF. The CDR3 DNA reads TGTGCCAGCAGTGAAGAACGGGGGGTATCCTACGAGCAGTACTTC. The chain is built from TRBV2 and TRBJ2-7; 7 nucleotides line up with TRBD2. Losses at the gene ends were 1 base for V and 1 base for J; bases not matched to a gene: 4. CDR1 is SNHLY and CDR2 is FYNNEI in the germline V gene. CDR3 length: 15 amino acids.

This clonotype showed up many times. The V gene is TRBV7-8, the J gene TRBJ2-7; 7 bases fit TRBD2. The germline CDR1 and CDR2 sequences are SGHVS and FQNEAQ. CDR3 length equals 13 residues. Germline trimming cut 5 bases from V and 9 bases from J; bases unmatched to any gene: 10. The DNA of the CDR3 is TGTGCCAGCAGCCCGACCCGGGGGGTAAGGCAGTACTTC. Its protein product is CASSPTRGVRQYF.

V gene TRBV12-3 or TRBV12-4 combines with J gene TRBJ1-5; D is perhaps TRBD1 (5 bases). V lost 3 bases to trimming and J lost 0 bases, with 18 bases between them. This CDR3 has 18 amino acids. The CDR3 sequence: CASSFQQGRRISNQPQHF. The CDR3 nucleotides are TGTGCCAGCAGTTTTCAGCAGGGAAGGAGGATTAGCAATCAGCCCCAGCATTTT.

V and J are TRBV6-1 and TRBJ1-5; D is uncertain. V dropped 3 bases and J dropped 2 bases, with 8 bases sitting between them. CDR1 is MNHNS, CDR2 SASEGT, per germline. The length of the CDR3 is 14 residues. The CDR3 DNA reads as TGTGCCAGCAGTGAGGGATCTGGCAATCAGCCCCAGCATTTT. It translates to CASSEGSGNQPQHF.

This clonotype was picked up a small number of times. The CDR3 protein is CASSQFGTDTQYF. The CDR3 nucleotides read TGTGCCAGCAGTCAATTTGGCACAGATACGCAGTATTTT. The V and J genes are TRBV12-3 or TRBV12-4 and TRBJ2-3; no clear D gene. Trimming removed 5 bases from V and 1 base from J, with 7 bases in between. The CDR3 consists of 13 residues.

The chain employs TRBV7-9 and TRBJ2-2, with unresolved D. This CDR3 is 14 amino acids long. Germline V gives CDR1 SEHNR, CDR2 FQNEAQ (reference sequence). V was clipped by 2 bases and J by 5 bases, with 9 bases between them. DNA for the CDR3: TGTGCCAGCAGCTTATTAGGGTTGACCGGGGAGCTGTTTTTT. This encodes CASSLLGLTGELFF.

The chain recombines TRBV4-1 with TRBJ2-5; no clear D. Germline assignment: CDR1 MGHRA and CDR2 YSYEKL. V dropped 4 bases and J dropped 3 bases, with 15 bases sitting between them. The CDR3 spans 15 residues. The CDR3 coding sequence is TGCGCCAGCAGCCCTGAGAGTAGAAGGGAAGAGACCCAGTACTTC. Protein product: CASSPESRREETQYF.

This clonotype was seen a handful of times. The chain employs TRBV6-6 and TRBJ2-7; the match to TRBD1 covers 7 bases. V was clipped by 6 bases and J by 2 bases; unmatched bases: 4. The CDR3 has 13 residues. The germline CDR1 and CDR2 sequences are MNHNY and SVGAGI (reference sequence). CDR3 sequence: CASRRTGPYEQYF. CDR3 DNA: TGTGCCAGCAGACGGACAGGCCCCTACGAGCAGTACTTC.

This chain joins TRBV27 and TRBJ2-2; the D is unclear. V was clipped by 0 bases and J by 1 base, with 9 bases between them. Germline-derived CDR1 and CDR2 are MNHEY and SMNVEV (reference sequence). CDR3 length: 16 amino acids. DNA of the CDR3: TGTGCCAGCAGTTTATCGAGGACGGTGAACACCGGGGAGCTGTTTTTT. This gives the protein CASSLSRTVNTGELFF.

This clonotype was detected a few times. V gene TRBV4-1 combines with J gene TRBJ2-5; D is perhaps TRBD2 (6 bases). Trimming shortened V by 2 bases and J by 1 base, and 11 bases separated the two germline ends. CDR3 length: 15 residues. From germline, CDR1 is MGHRA and CDR2 YSYEKL. Here the CDR3 DNA reads TGCGCCAGCAGCCAAATTGGACTAATCCAAGAGACCCAGTACTTC. Its translation is CASSQIGLIQETQYF.

The sample holds a few counts of this clonotype. This chain links TRBV12-3 or TRBV12-4 with TRBJ2-3; the match to TRBD1 covers 8 bases. This CDR3 has 15 amino acids. V lost 4 bases to trimming and J lost 3 bases; unmatched junction nucleotides: 6. CDR3: CASSSRQGRTDTQYF. The CDR3 DNA is TGTGCCAGCAGTTCCCGACAGGGGCGAACAGATACGCAGTATTTT.

This clonotype appeared a few times. This chain links TRBV7-6 with TRBJ2-6, with D possibly being TRBD1 (6 bases). The CDR3 extends over 16 amino acids. V lost 3 bases and J 2 bases, leaving 11 bases between the germline ends. Germline V CDR1 and CDR2: SGHVS, FNYEAQ. CDR3 loop: CASSLETGPGANVLTF. In DNA form, the CDR3 reads TGTGCCAGCAGCTTGGAGACAGGTCCTGGGGCCAACGTCCTGACTTTC. The variable domain in full, completed from reference TRBV7-6 and TRBJ2-6, reads GAGVSQSPRYKVTKRGQDVALRCDPISGHVSLYWYRQALGQGPEFLTYFNYEAQQDKSGLPNDRFSAERPEGSISTLTIQRTEQRDSAMYRCASSLETGPGANVLTFGAGSRLTVL.

The table lists this clonotype with many counts. CDR3 protein: CASSYSRGYEQFF. In DNA form, the CDR3 reads TGTGCCAGCAGTTACTCCAGGGGTTATGAGCAGTTCTTC. This chain uses TRBV6-2 or TRBV6-3 with TRBJ2-1, with a tentative D call TRBD1 (6 bases). The CDR3 loop spans 13 amino acids. The V gene's germline CDR1 is MNHEY and CDR2 SVGEGT. Trimming took 0 bases from V and 8 from J, leaving 8 bases between them.

This clonotype was seen a handful of times. The chain links TRBV10-2 to TRBJ2-7, with D unresolved. The CDR3 sequence is 13 residues long. Trimming removed 4 bases at V and 3 bases at J, with 10 bases between. CDR1 is WSHSY, CDR2 SAAADI, per germline. The CDR3 region has the DNA TGCGCCAGCAGTGTGGCACCCAACTACGAGCAGTACTTC. It encodes CASSVAPNYEQYF.

In this sample, this clonotype turned up a few times. The chain has TRBV5-1 and TRBJ2-3, with D possibly matching TRBD1 (6 bases). Germline V gives CDR1 SGHRS, CDR2 YFSETQ. V was pared by 3 bases and J by 2 bases, with 16 bases between. The length of the CDR3 is 16 residues. CDR3 bases: TGCGCCAGCAGCTCCAGGGGATGGGACACCACAGATACGCAGTATTTT. It is translated as CASSSRGWDTTDTQYF.

The chain recombines TRBV5-1 with TRBJ1-6, with D maybe TRBD1 (6 bases). Germline V gene lookup returns CDR1 SGHRS and CDR2 YFSETQ. The V end lost 0 bases, the J end lost 5 bases, and 12 bases lay between the germline ends. This CDR3 is built from 16 residues. The CDR3 region has the DNA TGCGCCAGCAGCTTGGGAGGGGGAGTGGATAATTCACCCCTCCACTTT. Its protein product is CASSLGGGVDNSPLHF.

This clonotype was picked up many times. The CDR3 DNA is TGCAGTGCTAGGGGCCCTCCGGGACAGGGGGCGCGGGCGGCCAAAAACATTCAGTACTTC. Protein: CSARGPPGQGARAAKNIQYF. The chain has TRBV20-1 and TRBJ2-4; 12 bases are a match to TRBD1. Germline V gives CDR1 DFQATT, CDR2 SNEGSKA (reference sequence). The CDR3 runs to 20 residues. V gave up 3 bases and J gave up 1 base; unmatched junction bases: 16.

This clonotype was seen a single time. This sequence joins TRBV27 and TRBJ2-3; 7 bases match TRBD1. J was trimmed by 3 bases and V by 0 bases; bases with no gene match: 9. The CDR3 is made up of 17 amino acids. Per the germline V gene, CDR1 is MNHEY and CDR2 is SMNVEV (reference sequence). The CDR3 DNA reads as TGTGCCAGCAGTTTATCGAGGGCAGGGGGAAAGACAGATACGCAGTATTTT. Protein product: CASSLSRAGGKTDTQYF.